This T cell receptor beta chain was observed in a study of response to subunit inactivated influenza vaccine. TCRdb re-called the RT-PCR reads with MiXCR, one entry per CDR3 protein. This sample has about 170,000 distinct CDR3 sequences; approximately 12% occur once, and the top ten carry 25% to 30%. This CDR3 has 14 residues. V lost 3 bases and J lost 3, with 12 bases in between. Germline CDR1 reads LNHDA; CDR2 reads SQIVND (reference sequence). Only a few counts were recorded for this clonotype. This sample also belongs to another study, concerning T cells expressing NK-cell markers. This second report adds: The authors made TCR beta cDNA libraries by 5'RACE template switching. This switching added a universal primer site and UMIs. Of eight sequenced donors, seven were HCMV-seropositive and one HCMV-seronegative. In several experiments, sorting was restricted to alpha-beta TCR T cells by an anti-gamma-delta TCR antibody. Dominant NKG2C+ clonotypes made up roughly 1.0-7.0% of CD8+ T cells in six donors. HCMV specificity of expanded NKG2C+ T cell clones remained unclear.

The TCR originated in a man aged 50-59 years who received an inactivated influenza vaccine. V is TRBV19 and J is TRBJ2-7; the D gene is possibly TRBD1 (6 bases). Here the sequenced sample was CD8+ T cells sorted from PBMCs, taken roughly 12 days after vaccination. The CDR3 nucleotides are TGTGCCAGTAGTATGGGGACAAGCCACTACGAGCAGTACTTC. As protein: CASSMGTSHYEQYF. Filled out from reference TRBV19 and TRBJ2-7, the complete variable domain reads DGGITQSPKYLFRKEGQNVTLSCEQNLNHDAMYWYRQDPGQGLRLIYYSQIVNDFQKGDIAEGYSVSREKKESFPLTVTSAQKNPTAFYLCASSMGTSHYEQYFGPGTRLTVT.